The clone carrying this T cell receptor (beta chain) was observed many times. What it binds is not known. This record belongs to a study of T cell repertoires in cytomegalovirus infection. Study summary: CMV infection plus the matching HLA type was flagged by public TCR beta signatures. Study-wide findings and caveats: The study found HLA-C-restricted CMV-specific TCR beta clonotypes dominating the ex vivo response. CMV carriers having the relevant HLA were flagged by cumulative public TCR beta family frequency.

The CDR3 contains 15 residues. The V end lost 1 base, the J end lost 8 bases, and 17 bases lay between the germline ends. TCRdb reprocessed the reads with MiXCR, giving one entry per CDR3 protein. Here the sample spans roughly 800,000 distinct CDR3 sequences, just under 30% being singletons. The genes are TRBV12-3 or TRBV12-4 and TRBJ1-2; D remains unclear. This sample comprised cultured CD8+ T cells from PBMCs, obtained from culture after CMV antigen stimulation. The receptor's source is a human donor in good health (CMV status not recorded). Some clones in this sample may be carry-over from other donors' samples. CDR3 loop: CASSLVWRVHRGYTF. CDR3 in DNA: TGTGCCAGCAGTTTAGTATGGCGGGTACATCGCGGCTACACCTTC.